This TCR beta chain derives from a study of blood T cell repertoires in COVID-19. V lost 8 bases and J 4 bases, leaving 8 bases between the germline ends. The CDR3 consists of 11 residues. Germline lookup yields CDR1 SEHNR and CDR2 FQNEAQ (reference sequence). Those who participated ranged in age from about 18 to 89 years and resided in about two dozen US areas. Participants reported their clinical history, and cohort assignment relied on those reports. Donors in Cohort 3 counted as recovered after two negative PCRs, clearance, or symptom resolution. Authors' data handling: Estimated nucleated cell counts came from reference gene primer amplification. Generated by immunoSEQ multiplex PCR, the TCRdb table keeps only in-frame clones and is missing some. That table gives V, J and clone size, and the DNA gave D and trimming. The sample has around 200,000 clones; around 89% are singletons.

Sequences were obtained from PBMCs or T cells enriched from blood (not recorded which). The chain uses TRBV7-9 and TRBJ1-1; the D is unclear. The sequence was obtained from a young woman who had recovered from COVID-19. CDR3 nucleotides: TGTGCCAGCCGAAGCGGCACTGAAGCTTTCTTT. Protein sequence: CASRSGTEAFF.